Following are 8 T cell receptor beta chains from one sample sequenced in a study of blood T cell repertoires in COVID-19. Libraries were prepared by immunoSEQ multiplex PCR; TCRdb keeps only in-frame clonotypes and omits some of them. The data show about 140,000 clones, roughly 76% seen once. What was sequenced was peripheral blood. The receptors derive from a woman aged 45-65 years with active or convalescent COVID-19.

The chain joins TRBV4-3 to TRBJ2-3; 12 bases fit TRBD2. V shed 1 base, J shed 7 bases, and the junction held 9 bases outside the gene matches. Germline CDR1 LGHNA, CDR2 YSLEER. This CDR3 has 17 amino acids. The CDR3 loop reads CASSQAGLAGGWHTQYF. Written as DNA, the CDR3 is TGCGCCAGCAGCCAAGCGGGGCTAGCGGGGGGGTGGCATACGCAGTATTTT.

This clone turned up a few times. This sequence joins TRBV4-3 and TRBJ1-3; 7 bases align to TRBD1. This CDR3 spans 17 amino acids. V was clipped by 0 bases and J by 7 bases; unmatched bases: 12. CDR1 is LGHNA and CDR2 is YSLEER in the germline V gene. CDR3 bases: TGCGCCAGCAGCCAAGAAGCAGGGGGATCGGGAGGGAACACCATATATTTT. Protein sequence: CASSQEAGGSGGNTIYF.

CDR3 sequence: CSVGDGLLQETQYF. The CDR3 nucleotides read TGCAGCGTGGGAGACGGCCTACTTCAAGAGACCCAGTACTTC. The chain recombines TRBV29-1 with TRBJ2-5, with D possibly matching TRBD2 (5 bases). Per the germline V gene, CDR1 is SQVTM and CDR2 is ANQGSEA. The CDR3 is 14 residues long. Trimming shortened V by 6 bases and J by 2 bases, and 16 bases separated the two germline ends.

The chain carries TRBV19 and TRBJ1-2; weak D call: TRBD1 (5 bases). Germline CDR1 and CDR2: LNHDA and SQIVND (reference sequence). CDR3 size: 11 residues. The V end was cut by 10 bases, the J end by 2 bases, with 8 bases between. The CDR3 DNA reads TGTGCCACAAGACAGAACTATGGCTACACCTTC. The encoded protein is CATRQNYGYTF.

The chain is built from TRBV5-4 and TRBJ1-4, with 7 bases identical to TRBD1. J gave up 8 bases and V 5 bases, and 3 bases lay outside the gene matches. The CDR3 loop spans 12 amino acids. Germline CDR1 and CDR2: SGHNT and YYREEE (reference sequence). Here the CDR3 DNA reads TGTGCCAGCAGTCAGGGGGACGAAAAACTGTTTTTT. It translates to CASSQGDEKLFF.

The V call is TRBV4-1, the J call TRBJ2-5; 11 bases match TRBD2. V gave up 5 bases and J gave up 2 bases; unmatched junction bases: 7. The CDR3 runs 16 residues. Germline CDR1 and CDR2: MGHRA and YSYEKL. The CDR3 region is CASSILAGGLQETQYF. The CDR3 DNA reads TGCGCCAGCAGCATTCTAGCGGGGGGCCTACAAGAGACCCAGTACTTC.

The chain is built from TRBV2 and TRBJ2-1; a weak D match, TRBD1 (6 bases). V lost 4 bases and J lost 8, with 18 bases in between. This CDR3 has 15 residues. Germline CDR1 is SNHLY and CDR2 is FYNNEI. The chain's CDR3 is CASSATGMGQDEQFF. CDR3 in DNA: TGTGCCAGCAGTGCTACAGGGATGGGTCAGGATGAGCAGTTCTTC. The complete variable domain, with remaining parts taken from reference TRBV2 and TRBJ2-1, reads EPEVTQTPSHQVTQMGQEVILRCVPISNHLYFYWYRQILGQKVEFLVSFYNNEISEKSEIFDDQFSVERPDGSNFTLKIRSTKLEDSAMYFCASSATGMGQDEQFFGPGTRLTVL.

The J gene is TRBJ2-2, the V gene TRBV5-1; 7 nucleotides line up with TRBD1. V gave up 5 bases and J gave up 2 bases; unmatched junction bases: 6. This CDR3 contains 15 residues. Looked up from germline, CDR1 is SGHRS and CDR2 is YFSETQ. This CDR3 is CASRPGQDNTGELFF. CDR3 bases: TGCGCCAGCAGACCCGGACAGGACAACACCGGGGAGCTGTTTTTT.